The next 2 T cell receptor beta chains were all read from a single sample in a study of blood T cell repertoires in COVID-19 (dated by TCRdb to 2020 to 2022). To prepare the library, the immunoSEQ multiplex PCR assay was applied. What TCRdb holds here is the immuneACCESS table cut down to in-frame rearrangements. Part of the clones is not present; checked against another copy, under half of the missing clones reflect an unresolved V gene, and the others are unexplained. This sample holds 400,000 to 550,000 clones; about 89% were observed only once. 4.3% of the sample is taken by the ten largest. The sample comprised peripheral blood. The source of these receptors is a woman under 40 with acute or convalescent COVID-19.

The chain uses TRBV19 and TRBJ2-7; 10 bases map to TRBD2. Germline CDR1 and CDR2: LNHDA and SQIVND (reference sequence). This CDR3 has 15 amino acids. V shed 3 bases and J 2 bases; nucleotides not matched to a gene: 4. The CDR3 loop is CASSILAGETYEQYF. CDR3 nucleotides: TGTGCCAGTAGTATTCTAGCGGGGGAGACCTACGAGCAGTACTTC.

This clone was found once. The gene calls are TRBV13 and TRBJ1-2, with D perhaps matching TRBD1 (6 bases). The length of the CDR3 is 13 residues. With 4 bases removed from V and 1 base from J, the gap between germline ends came to 7 bases. Germline CDR1 reads PRHDT; CDR2 reads FYEKMQ (reference sequence). In DNA, the CDR3 is TGTGCCAGCAGCTCACAGGGTAACTATGGCTACACCTTC. Translating gives CASSSQGNYGYTF.